The sequence of this T cell receptor beta chain was determined in a study of cytomegalovirus exposure and HLA in healthy donors. Across the study: Previous work identified 117 million unique TCR beta sequences from 150 million to 200 million T cells.

CDR1 is MGHRA and CDR2 is YSYEKL in the germline V gene. Trimming took 1 base from V and 4 from J; bases not matched to a gene: 12. The CDR3 has 18 amino acids. The PCR had 60 Vbeta and 13 Jbeta primers. Original handling: It was a later analysis that counted 83 million or so unique TCR beta chains, of which 9.5 million to 14 million were shared. TCRdb keeps only in-frame clones here, not all; method: immunoSEQ multiplex PCR. The DNA was the basis for D and trimming; V, J and clone size are from that table. In the table there are some 220,000 clones, over 70% of which are singletons. Study outcomes and limitations: Rare sequences made up most TCRs, while some public TCRs were found in many donors.

Only a few counts were recorded for this clone. What it binds is not known. Within the sample, other DNA sequences also encode this same CDR3. The J gene is TRBJ2-1, the V gene TRBV4-1, with TRBD2 matching over 8 bases. This clonotype was obtained from a woman aged 55-70 years in good health and CMV-seropositive. The sequenced sample was PBMCs. DNA for the CDR3: TGCGCCAGCAGCCAAGTTAGCGGGGCGGCCGCCAGATACAATGAGCAGTTCTTC. It is translated as CASSQVSGAAARYNEQFF.